The 26 T cell receptor beta chains listed next were all sequenced from one sample in a study of blood T cells in healthy people across ages. With a J-beta primer mix and a sample-barcoded 5' primer, a second PCR ran about 7 to 11 cycles. TCRdb ran MiXCR on the 5' RACE reads and lists one entry per CDR3 protein. The profile shows fewer than 600,000 distinct CDR3 sequences, about 27% of them singletons. These records were also assigned to another study, of T cells of mothers and their children.

The specimen was blood. The receptors stem from a boy aged 2 to 9 in good health.

A few counts support this clonotype. The gene calls are TRBV7-2 and TRBJ2-5; D perhaps matches TRBD1 (6 bases). The CDR3 is made up of 15 amino acids. Between the trimmed V and J ends, which lost 2 bases and 5 bases, there was a span of 15 bases. The germline gives CDR1 SGHTA, CDR2 FQGNSA. The CDR3 DNA reads TGTGCCAGCAGCTTACTAGGGGGAGTGGATGAGACCCAGTACTTC. Protein product: CASSLLGGVDETQYF.

This clonotype was detected only a few times. The chain recombines TRBV5-1 with TRBJ2-5; possibly TRBD1 for D (5 bases). V was clipped by 5 bases and J by 3 bases, with 17 bases between them. CDR1 SGHRS and CDR2 YFSETQ come from the germline V gene. CDR3 length: 15 residues. The CDR3 reads CASSLTVATEETQYF. The CDR3 DNA reads TGCGCCAGCAGTCTGACAGTAGCTACGGAAGAGACCCAGTACTTC.

This clonotype showed up just a few times. This chain joins TRBV7-3 and TRBJ1-1; D is possibly TRBD1 (5 bases). The CDR3 is 14 residues long. Germline values: CDR1 SGHTA, CDR2 FQGTGA. V was pared by 4 bases and J by 1 base, with 10 bases between. The CDR3 nucleotides are TGTGCCAGCAGCTCGGGACCCAGGAACACTGAAGCTTTCTTT. Translating gives CASSSGPRNTEAFF.

The rearrangement joins TRBV30 to TRBJ1-2, with D maybe TRBD1 (6 bases). With 0 bases removed from V and 7 bases from J, the gap between germline ends came to 12 bases. CDR1 and CDR2 from the germline V gene are GTSNPN and SVGIG (reference sequence). The CDR3 runs 13 residues. The CDR3 bases are TGTGCCTGGAGTGTAGCGCAGGGGTTTGGCTACACCTTC. Its translation is CAWSVAQGFGYTF.

The J gene is TRBJ2-3, the V gene TRBV4-3; 7 bases are a match to TRBD2. CDR3 size: 14 residues. Trimming removed 2 bases from V and 5 bases from J; junction bases left unmatched: 4. Germline assignment: CDR1 LGHNA and CDR2 YSLEER. As DNA, the CDR3 is TGCGCCAGCAGCCAATCAACTAGCGAAGATACGCAGTATTTT. Translating it yields CASSQSTSEDTQYF.

Written as DNA, the CDR3 is TGTGCCAGCTCACCAGGGGGACAGGGAGTCTACGAGCAGTACTTC. It encodes CASSPGGQGVYEQYF. The chain employs TRBV18 and TRBJ2-7; 9 nucleotides match TRBD1. Germline lookup yields CDR1 KGHSH and CDR2 LQKENI. The CDR3 is made up of 15 amino acids. After removal of 2 bases from V and 3 bases from J, the junction contained 5 bases not matched to a gene.

This clonotype was seen more than once but under ten times. V and J are TRBV6-5 and TRBJ1-1; D gene uncertain. The germline gives CDR1 MNHEY, CDR2 SVGAGI. The CDR3 consists of 15 residues. Trimming removed 5 bases at V and 1 base at J, with 14 bases between. Here the CDR3 DNA reads TGTGCCAGCAGTCGCCTGTCCAGAGCGAACACTGAAGCTTTCTTT. Encoded protein: CASSRLSRANTEAFF.

This sequence joins TRBV4-1 and TRBJ2-5, with D tentatively TRBD2 (5 bases). Judging by the DNA end, TRBJ2-7 fits better; the J call may be wrong. CDR3 length: 16 residues. The germline V gene has CDR1 MGHRA and CDR2 YSYEKL. CDR3 in DNA: TGCGCCAGCAGCCAAGAAACGGGCGGGCTCCCATACGAGCAGTACTTC. Its protein product is CASSQETGGLPYEQYF.

This clonotype has just a few counts. This rearrangement joins TRBV3-1 to TRBJ2-5; D gene ambiguous. Near its end, the DNA agrees better with TRBJ2-7, so the J call may be wrong. Germline CDR1 LGHDT, CDR2 YNNKEL (reference sequence). This CDR3 is 15 amino acids long. The CDR3 coding sequence is TGTGCCAGCAGCCAAGATGTCAACAGAGCCTACGAGCAGTACTTC. It codes for CASSQDVNRAYEQYF.

The chain links TRBV6-6 to TRBJ2-7; D not certain. The V end was cut by 2 bases, the J end by 7 bases, with 6 bases between. Germline V gene lookup returns CDR1 MNHNY and CDR2 SVGAGI (reference sequence). CDR3 size: 11 residues. The CDR3 DNA sequence: TGTGCCAGCAGTTACCTCCGGGAGCAGTACTTC. This gives the protein CASSYLREQYF.

This chain links TRBV11-2 with TRBJ2-3; 9 bases align to TRBD2. The V gene end was trimmed by 5 bases and the J gene end by 0 bases; junction bases not matched to a gene: 9. Germline CDR1 and CDR2: SGHAT and FQNNGV. The CDR3 totals 17 residues. CDR3: CASSQNPLAGSTDTQYF. DNA of the CDR3: TGTGCCAGCAGCCAAAATCCCCTAGCGGGGAGCACAGATACGCAGTATTTT.

The chain combines TRBV5-1 with TRBJ2-7; 11 nucleotides match TRBD2. The trim removed 4 bases at V and 3 bases at J, leaving 6 bases unmatched. CDR1 is SGHRS, CDR2 YFSETQ, per germline. The CDR3 extends over 15 amino acids. In DNA form, the CDR3 reads TGCGCCAGCAGCCGGCGGCTAGCGGGAGGCTACGAGCAGTACTTC. Residues: CASSRRLAGGYEQYF.

There are a few counts of this clonotype. This chain uses TRBV10-3 with TRBJ2-7; perhaps TRBD1 as D (6 bases). This CDR3 contains 15 residues. The V end was cut by 2 bases, the J end by 5 bases, with 16 bases between. Germline lookup yields CDR1 ENHRY and CDR2 SYGVKD. CDR3 protein: CAISERSQGSNEQYF. DNA for the CDR3: TGTGCCATCAGTGAGCGTTCACAGGGTTCGAACGAGCAGTACTTC.

This chain joins TRBV15 and TRBJ2-7; 8 nucleotides match TRBD1. Trimming removed 1 base from V and 3 bases from J; junction bases left unmatched: 2. CDR3 length: 14 amino acids. Germline lookup yields CDR1 LNHNV and CDR2 YYDKDF (reference sequence). The CDR3 region is CATSRVGTGYEQYF. As DNA, the CDR3 is TGTGCCACCAGCAGAGTTGGGACAGGCTACGAGCAGTACTTC.

This clonotype has a handful of counts. The chain has TRBV5-1 and TRBJ1-2; TRBD1 might be the D (6 bases). Trimming pared 4 bases from V and 0 bases from J, leaving 10 bases between. The CDR3 consists of 14 residues. CDR1 SGHRS and CDR2 YFSETQ come from the germline V gene. The CDR3 loop is CASSGTGSNYGYTF. The CDR3 DNA reads as TGCGCCAGCAGCGGAACAGGGTCTAACTATGGCTACACCTTC. Supplemented by reference TRBV5-1 and TRBJ1-2, the full variable domain reads KAGVTQTPRYLIKTRGQQVTLSCSPISGHRSVSWYQQTPGQGLQFLFEYFSETQRNKGNFPGRFSGRQFSNSRSEMNVSTLELGDSALYLCASSGTGSNYGYTFGSGTRLTVV.

This clonotype has only a few counts. V gene TRBV29-1 combines with J gene TRBJ1-4; no reliable D call. V shed 5 bases and J shed 0 bases, with 4 bases lying between them. The CDR3 is 12 amino acids. Germline CDR1 SQVTM, CDR2 ANQGSEA. In DNA form, the CDR3 reads TGCAGCGTTCTGACAACTAATGAAAAACTGTTTTTT. It encodes CSVLTTNEKLFF.

About this clonotype itself: A much larger clone sits a single nucleotide away, making a read error possible. The rearrangement links TRBV7-9 to TRBJ2-7; the D gene is possibly TRBD1 (5 bases). The V gene's germline CDR1 is SEHNR and CDR2 FQNEAQ (reference sequence). This CDR3 comprises 13 residues. V was trimmed by 3 bases and J by 2 bases, leaving 8 bases between them. CDR3 sequence reads: CASSFPGTYEQYF. DNA of the CDR3: TGTGCCAGCAGCTTCCCAGGGACCTACGAGCAGTACTTC.

The chain uses TRBV10-3 and TRBJ2-5, with D hard to call. The DNA matches TRBJ2-1 better at its end, which makes the J call doubtful. The germline gives CDR1 ENHRY, CDR2 SYGVKD. The CDR3 sequence is 11 residues long. The CDR3 reads CAIKLDNEQFF. The CDR3 bases are TGTGCCATCAAACTGGACAATGAGCAGTTCTTC.

This clonotype appeared a few times. The genes are TRBV5-1 and TRBJ2-1; 8 nucleotides agree with TRBD1. The CDR3 sequence is 14 residues long. V lost 4 bases and J lost 7; bases outside the gene matches: 7. The germline V gene encodes CDR1 SGHRS and CDR2 YFSETQ. This CDR3 reads CASSPGQGWNEQFF. Written as DNA, the CDR3 is TGCGCCAGCAGCCCCGGACAGGGTTGGAATGAGCAGTTCTTC. Variable domain in full (rest from reference TRBV5-1 and TRBJ2-1): KAGVTQTPRYLIKTRGQQVTLSCSPISGHRSVSWYQQTPGQGLQFLFEYFSETQRNKGNFPGRFSGRQFSNSRSEMNVSTLELGDSALYLCASSPGQGWNEQFFGPGTRLTVL.

The gene calls are TRBV2 and TRBJ2-4, with 10 bases that match TRBD2. The V gene end was trimmed by 6 bases and the J gene end by 2 bases; junction bases not matched to a gene: 4. The CDR3 spans 15 residues. CDR1 is SNHLY and CDR2 is FYNNEI in the germline V gene. Here the CDR3 reads CASRGLADSKNIQYF. The CDR3 DNA follows: TGTGCCAGCAGAGGACTAGCGGATTCCAAAAACATTCAGTACTTC.

This rearrangement joins TRBV20-1 to TRBJ1-3; TRBD1 matches 9 bases. The CDR3 has 15 amino acids. CDR1 DFQATT and CDR2 SNEGSKA come from the germline V gene (reference sequence). V was clipped by 6 bases and J by 0 bases; unmatched bases: 6. CDR3 loop: CSARQGGYSGNTIYF. CDR3 sequence (DNA): TGCAGTGCCAGACAGGGGGGATACTCTGGAAACACCATATATTTT.

The J gene is TRBJ2-5, the V gene TRBV24-1; the D is unclear. This CDR3 is 13 amino acids long. Trimming stripped 4 bases from V and 4 bases from J, with 9 bases between. CDR1 and CDR2 (germline): KGHDR, SFDVKD. As DNA, the CDR3 is TGTGCCACCAGTGAACGGTTCGGAGAGACCCAGTACTTC. Its translation is CATSERFGETQYF.

The V and J genes are TRBV7-6 and TRBJ1-1; D call uncertain. The germline gives CDR1 SGHVS, CDR2 FNYEAQ. V lost 0 bases and J lost 2, with 7 bases in between. The CDR3 consists of 14 residues. The CDR3 nucleotides are TGTGCCAGCAGCTTAGCAAAGGGCAACACTGAAGCTTTCTTT. Protein product: CASSLAKGNTEAFF. The entire variable domain, with the rest obtained from reference TRBV7-6 and TRBJ1-1, is as follows: GAGVSQSPRYKVTKRGQDVALRCDPISGHVSLYWYRQALGQGPEFLTYFNYEAQQDKSGLPNDRFSAERPEGSISTLTIQRTEQRDSAMYRCASSLAKGNTEAFFGQGTRLTVV.

The sample holds a few counts of this clonotype. The chain recombines TRBV6-2 or TRBV6-3 with TRBJ2-5, with D perhaps matching TRBD1 (6 bases). The J call may be wrong; the DNA end is better matched by TRBJ2-1. The CDR3 is 13 residues long. Germline assignment: CDR1 MNHEY and CDR2 SVGEGT. This chain's CDR3 is CASSFMDRNEQFF. CDR3 DNA: TGTGCCAGCAGTTTTATGGACAGAAATGAGCAGTTCTTC.

J is TRBJ2-7 and V is TRBV7-6; the D call may be TRBD1 or TRBD2 (5 bases each). In germline, CDR1 is SGHVS, CDR2 FNYEAQ. This CDR3 has 16 residues. Trimming took off 5 bases at V and 3 bases at J, with 20 bases between the two ends. CDR3 sequence (DNA): TGTGCCAGCAGCGCGCCCGGGACCCCGCCCCTCTACGAGCAGTACTTC. Its translation: CASSAPGTPPLYEQYF.

This sequence joins TRBV20-1 and TRBJ1-1; 7 bases align to TRBD1. The length of the CDR3 is 16 residues. V was pared by 1 base and J by 4 bases, with 12 bases of the junction left unmatched. Germline CDR1 is DFQATT and CDR2 is SNEGSKA (reference sequence). CDR3 DNA sequence: TGCAGTGCTAGAGTCCCGGAAAGGGGGCTAACCACTGAAGCTTTCTTT. Amino acid sequence: CSARVPERGLTTEAFF.